Listed below are T cell receptor beta chains from one sample, sequenced in a study of cytomegalovirus exposure and HLA in healthy donors. Generated by immunoSEQ multiplex PCR, the TCRdb table keeps only in-frame clones and is missing some. Here the sample spans a few hundred thousand clones, around 88% being singletons. Sequencing was performed on PBMCs. Source of these receptors: a woman aged 18-29 years in good health and CMV-seronegative. Both conserved end residues are part of each CDR3. A D gene is named only where the DNA matches it firmly. Part of the rows lack a size; the others show once, few, many or a class for expanded clones.

clone_size: .
d_call: .
cdr3_length: 13
v_call: TRBV9
j_call: TRBJ2-1
cdr3_nt: TGTGCCAGCAGCGCAGGGCCCCCAAATGAGCAGTTCTTC
cdr3_aa: CASSAGPPNEQFF

clone_size: .
d_call: .
cdr3_length: 16
v_call: TRBV5-8
j_call: TRBJ2-7
cdr3_nt: TGTGCCAGCAGCTTGAATCAGAAAATCTTCACCTACGAGCAGTACTTC
cdr3_aa: CASSLNQKIFTYEQYF

clone_size: .
d_call: .
cdr3_length: 15
v_call: TRBV27
j_call: TRBJ2-3
cdr3_nt: TGTGCCAGCAGTTTAGTGGGACAACGCACAGATACGCAGTATTTT
cdr3_aa: CASSLVGQRTDTQYF

clone_size: .
d_call: .
cdr3_length: 13
v_call: TRBV18
j_call: TRBJ2-3
cdr3_nt: TGTGCCAGCTCACCAAACAGGGCAGATACGCAGTATTTT
cdr3_aa: CASSPNRADTQYF

clone_size: once
d_call: .
cdr3_length: 14
v_call: TRBV27
j_call: TRBJ1-1
cdr3_nt: TGTGCCAGCAGTTTCAGGGTGGGCGACACTGAAGCTTTCTTT
cdr3_aa: CASSFRVGDTEAFF

clone_size: .
d_call: .
cdr3_length: 14
v_call: TRBV6-4
j_call: TRBJ1-1
cdr3_nt: TGTGCCAGCAGTGACGGGGCAGGGAACACTGAAGCTTTCTTT
cdr3_aa: CASSDGAGNTEAFF

clone_size: .
d_call: TRBD2
cdr3_length: 16
v_call: TRBV7-3
j_call: TRBJ2-3
cdr3_nt: TGTGCCAGCAGCTTAGGAGGACTAGCGGGGTCAGATACGCAGTATTTT
cdr3_aa: CASSLGGLAGSDTQYF

clone_size: .
d_call: .
cdr3_length: 14
v_call: TRBV29-1
j_call: TRBJ2-5
cdr3_nt: TGCAGCGTTGTGTTAGGGGCCTCCCAAGAGACCCAGTACTTC
cdr3_aa: CSVVLGASQETQYF

clone_size: .
d_call: .
cdr3_length: 15
v_call: TRBV7-3
j_call: TRBJ2-3
cdr3_nt: TGTGCCAGCAGCTTTGGACAGTCCAGCACAGATACGCAGTATTTT
cdr3_aa: CASSFGQSSTDTQYF

clone_size: .
d_call: .
cdr3_length: 14
v_call: TRBV6-6
j_call: TRBJ1-5
cdr3_nt: TGTGCCAGCAGTGACCAGGGCGAGATTTCGCCCCAGCATTTT
cdr3_aa: CASSDQGEISPQHF

clone_size: many
d_call: .
cdr3_length: 14
v_call: TRBV30
j_call: TRBJ1-2
cdr3_nt: TGTGCCTGGAGTTCCACCGGGACTCACTATGGCTACACCTTC
cdr3_aa: CAWSSTGTHYGYTF

clone_size: once
d_call: .
cdr3_length: 16
v_call: TRBV13
j_call: TRBJ1-4
cdr3_nt: TGTGCCAGCAGCTTAGGTTCGAGGGCGAGTTATGAAAAACTGTTTTTT
cdr3_aa: CASSLGSRASYEKLFF

clone_size: .
d_call: TRBD1
cdr3_length: 15
v_call: TRBV6-6
j_call: TRBJ2-5
cdr3_nt: TGTGCCAGCAGTTCATTGCAGGACAGGGAAAAGACCCAGTACTTC
cdr3_aa: CASSSLQDREKTQYF

clone_size: once
d_call: TRBD2
cdr3_length: 17
v_call: TRBV13
j_call: TRBJ2-1
cdr3_nt: TGTGCCAGCAGCTTCCACTCAGCGGGAGTAAAGTCGGATGAGCAGTTCTTC
cdr3_aa: CASSFHSAGVKSDEQFF

clone_size: .
d_call: .
cdr3_length: 17
v_call: TRBV2
j_call: TRBJ2-3
cdr3_nt: TGTGCCAGCAGTGACCCAAGACGCGGGATGGGGGCAGATACGCAGTATTTT
cdr3_aa: CASSDPRRGMGADTQYF

clone_size: .
d_call: TRBD1
cdr3_length: 14
v_call: TRBV6-6
j_call: TRBJ1-4
cdr3_nt: TGTGCCAGCAGTAACAGGGGATTTAATGAAAAACTGTTTTTT
cdr3_aa: CASSNRGFNEKLFF

clone_size: .
d_call: .
cdr3_length: 15
v_call: TRBV4-1
j_call: TRBJ2-3
cdr3_nt: TGCGCCAGCAGCCAAGGACTAACAAGCGTCGATACGCAGTATTTT
cdr3_aa: CASSQGLTSVDTQYF

clone_size: .
d_call: TRBD2
cdr3_length: 16
v_call: TRBV4-2
j_call: TRBJ2-1
cdr3_nt: TGTGCCAGCAGCCGAATACTAGCGGGAGGGGTCAATGAGCAGTTCTTC
cdr3_aa: CASSRILAGGVNEQFF

clone_size: .
d_call: TRBD2
cdr3_length: 14
v_call: TRBV5-6
j_call: TRBJ2-1
cdr3_nt: TGTGCCAGCAGCTTAGATCTAGCGGGGAATGAGCAGTTCTTC
cdr3_aa: CASSLDLAGNEQFF

clone_size: .
d_call: TRBD2
cdr3_length: 16
v_call: TRBV28
j_call: TRBJ2-3
cdr3_nt: TGTGCCAGCAGTTTAGGGGCTAGCGGACTCACAGATACGCAGTATTTT
cdr3_aa: CASSLGASGLTDTQYF

clone_size: .
d_call: .
cdr3_length: 18
v_call: TRBV2
j_call: TRBJ2-7
cdr3_nt: TGTGCCAGCAGTCAGTCGCCCGACAGGAGGATTTTAACCTACGAGCAGTACTTC
cdr3_aa: CASSQSPDRRILTYEQYF

clone_size: .
d_call: .
cdr3_length: 16
v_call: TRBV23-1
j_call: TRBJ1-1
cdr3_nt: TGCGCCAGCAGTCAAATTGGCGGGTTCTGGAACACTGAAGCTTTCTTT
cdr3_aa: CASSQIGGFWNTEAFF

clone_size: .
d_call: .
cdr3_length: 11
v_call: TRBV28
j_call: TRBJ2-1
cdr3_nt: TGTGCCAGCAGTTTCTACTATGAGCAGTTCTTC
cdr3_aa: CASSFYYEQFF

clone_size: once
d_call: TRBD1
cdr3_length: 13
v_call: TRBV19
j_call: TRBJ1-5
cdr3_nt: TGTGCCAGTAGCGCACAGGGGGAACGGCCCCAGCATTTT
cdr3_aa: CASSAQGERPQHF

clone_size: .
d_call: .
cdr3_length: 12
v_call: TRBV25-1
j_call: TRBJ1-1
cdr3_nt: TGTGCCAGCAGTGCATCGCCGGAGCGGGCTTTCTTT
cdr3_aa: CASSASPERAFF

clone_size: once
d_call: .
cdr3_length: 15
v_call: TRBV6-5
j_call: TRBJ2-5
cdr3_nt: TGTGCCAGCAATCCCCCGGGAGCGTCCCGGGAGACCCAGTACTTC
cdr3_aa: CASNPPGASRETQYF

clone_size: .
d_call: .
cdr3_length: 13
v_call: TRBV6-4
j_call: TRBJ2-3
cdr3_nt: TGTGCCAGCAGCGGGACTCTCGCAGATACGCAGTATTTT
cdr3_aa: CASSGTLADTQYF

clone_size: .
d_call: .
cdr3_length: 16
v_call: TRBV2
j_call: TRBJ1-5
cdr3_nt: TGTGCCAGCAGTGGACATCGGCAGGATAGCAATCAGCCCCAGCATTTT
cdr3_aa: CASSGHRQDSNQPQHF

clone_size: .
d_call: .
cdr3_length: 13
v_call: TRBV7-9
j_call: TRBJ1-2
cdr3_nt: TGTGCCAGCAGCTTAACGGGGGACTATGGCTACACCTTC
cdr3_aa: CASSLTGDYGYTF

clone_size: .
d_call: .
cdr3_length: 15
v_call: TRBV7-9
j_call: TRBJ1-4
cdr3_nt: TGTGCCAGCAGCTTAGATGGGCAGCCAGATGAAAAACTGTTTTTT
cdr3_aa: CASSLDGQPDEKLFF

clone_size: .
d_call: .
cdr3_length: 16
v_call: TRBV19
j_call: TRBJ2-6
cdr3_nt: TGTGCCAGTAGTACTCAAACAGGTACTGGGGCCAACGTCCTGACTTTC
cdr3_aa: CASSTQTGTGANVLTF

clone_size: .
d_call: .
cdr3_length: 16
v_call: TRBV28
j_call: TRBJ2-1
cdr3_nt: TGTGCCAGCAGTTTGTCACCTAGTGCAGACTACAATGAGCAGTTCTTC
cdr3_aa: CASSLSPSADYNEQFF

clone_size: .
d_call: TRBD2
cdr3_length: 15
v_call: TRBV27
j_call: TRBJ2-7
cdr3_nt: TGTGCCAGCAGACCAAGCGGGAGTGAGGCCTACGAGCAGTACTTC
cdr3_aa: CASRPSGSEAYEQYF

clone_size: .
d_call: TRBD2
cdr3_length: 18
v_call: TRBV28
j_call: TRBJ2-5
cdr3_nt: TGTGCCAGCAGTTCCTTCGGACTAGCGGGAAGTCGGCAAGAGACCCAGTACTTC
cdr3_aa: CASSSFGLAGSRQETQYF

clone_size: once
d_call: TRBD2
cdr3_length: 12
v_call: TRBV29-1
j_call: TRBJ2-1
cdr3_nt: TGCAGCGTTCCTAGACTAGCGGGAGGTCAGTTCTTC
cdr3_aa: CSVPRLAGGQFF

clone_size: .
d_call: .
cdr3_length: 15
v_call: TRBV7-6
j_call: TRBJ2-5
cdr3_nt: TGTGCCAGCAGCTTAGAGGGGCAGGTGATAGAGACCCAGTACTTC
cdr3_aa: CASSLEGQVIETQYF

clone_size: .
d_call: .
cdr3_length: 15
v_call: TRBV2
j_call: TRBJ1-5
cdr3_nt: TGTGCCAGCAGCGCAAACGGGGCGGGAAATCAGCCCCAGCATTTT
cdr3_aa: CASSANGAGNQPQHF

clone_size: .
d_call: TRBD2
cdr3_length: 18
v_call: TRBV5-1
j_call: TRBJ2-2
cdr3_nt: TGCGCCAGCAGTAAGCTAGCGGGAGTGGCGGCGAACACCGGGGAGCTGTTTTTT
cdr3_aa: CASSKLAGVAANTGELFF

clone_size: once
d_call: TRBD2
cdr3_length: 15
v_call: TRBV6-1
j_call: TRBJ2-7
cdr3_nt: TGTGCCAGCAGTGAGGGACTAGCGGACCTCTACGAGCAGTACTTC
cdr3_aa: CASSEGLADLYEQYF

clone_size: .
d_call: TRBD1
cdr3_length: 14
v_call: TRBV4-2
j_call: TRBJ2-5
cdr3_nt: TGTGCCAGCAGCCGACAGGGGCGAGATGAGACCCAGTACTTC
cdr3_aa: CASSRQGRDETQYF

clone_size: .
d_call: .
cdr3_length: 13
v_call: TRBV10-3
j_call: TRBJ2-1
cdr3_nt: TGTGCCATCGTTGCGGGCGGTTACAATGAGCAGTTCTTC
cdr3_aa: CAIVAGGYNEQFF

clone_size: .
d_call: .
cdr3_length: 15
v_call: TRBV7-9
j_call: TRBJ1-2
cdr3_nt: TGTGCCAGCAGCGGACGGACAGACGGCCTCTATGGCTACACCTTC
cdr3_aa: CASSGRTDGLYGYTF

clone_size: .
d_call: .
cdr3_length: 15
v_call: TRBV7-2
j_call: TRBJ2-1
cdr3_nt: TGTGCCAGCGGGCTGGAGGGTTCGCGGGATCATGAGCAGTTCTTC
cdr3_aa: CASGLEGSRDHEQFF

clone_size: .
d_call: TRBD1
cdr3_length: 15
v_call: TRBV15
j_call: TRBJ2-2
cdr3_nt: TGTGCCACCAGCAGACGACAGGGGGCCCCCGGGGAGCTGTTTTTT
cdr3_aa: CATSRRQGAPGELFF

clone_size: .
d_call: .
cdr3_length: 13
v_call: TRBV10-3
j_call: TRBJ1-2
cdr3_nt: TGTGCCATCAGTGAGTCAGAGATCTATGGCTACACCTTC
cdr3_aa: CAISESEIYGYTF

clone_size: .
d_call: .
cdr3_length: 14
v_call: TRBV6-5
j_call: TRBJ1-1
cdr3_nt: TGTGCCAGCAGACGACAGAAGACGAACACTGAAGCTTTCTTT
cdr3_aa: CASRRQKTNTEAFF

clone_size: .
d_call: .
cdr3_length: 15
v_call: TRBV9
j_call: TRBJ2-2
cdr3_nt: TGTGCCAGCAGCGTAGGTCAGAAGAACACCGGGGAGCTGTTTTTT
cdr3_aa: CASSVGQKNTGELFF

clone_size: .
d_call: TRBD2
cdr3_length: 14
v_call: TRBV5-6
j_call: TRBJ2-7
cdr3_nt: TGTGCCAGCAGCTTGGTACTAGCGGGAGACGAGCAGTACTTC
cdr3_aa: CASSLVLAGDEQYF

clone_size: .
d_call: TRBD1
cdr3_length: 16
v_call: TRBV11-3
j_call: TRBJ2-1
cdr3_nt: TGTGCCAGCAGCCCAAGGGGGCAGGACAACTACAATGAGCAGTTCTTC
cdr3_aa: CASSPRGQDNYNEQFF

clone_size: .
d_call: .
cdr3_length: 17
v_call: TRBV13
j_call: TRBJ1-3
cdr3_nt: TGTGCCAGCAGCTTAGGGCCACAGGGACGCTCTGGAAACACCATATATTTT
cdr3_aa: CASSLGPQGRSGNTIYF

clone_size: .
d_call: .
cdr3_length: 15
v_call: TRBV5-1
j_call: TRBJ2-4
cdr3_nt: TGCGCCAGCAGCTTTGGGGGACTAGCCAAAAACATTCAGTACTTC
cdr3_aa: CASSFGGLAKNIQYF

clone_size: .
d_call: TRBD1
cdr3_length: 14
v_call: TRBV7-3
j_call: TRBJ1-5
cdr3_nt: TGTGCCAGCAGCGGGGGGACAGACAATCAGCCCCAGCATTTT
cdr3_aa: CASSGGTDNQPQHF

clone_size: .
d_call: TRBD2
cdr3_length: 17
v_call: TRBV28
j_call: TRBJ2-5
cdr3_nt: TGTGCCAGCAGTTTGGGGATAGCGGGAGACTTACAAGAGACCCAGTACTTC
cdr3_aa: CASSLGIAGDLQETQYF

clone_size: .
d_call: .
cdr3_length: 11
v_call: TRBV2
j_call: TRBJ2-3
cdr3_nt: TGTGCCAGCAGTGCAGCAGATACGCAGTATTTT
cdr3_aa: CASSAADTQYF

clone_size: .
d_call: TRBD1
cdr3_length: 16
v_call: TRBV6-1
j_call: TRBJ2-3
cdr3_nt: TGTGCCAGCAGTGGTGGACAGGGGGCTATCACAGATACGCAGTATTTT
cdr3_aa: CASSGGQGAITDTQYF